This passage covers 31 T cell receptor beta chains from one sample sequenced in a study of cytomegalovirus exposure and HLA in healthy donors. The PCR ran on 60 Vbeta and 13 Jbeta primers. Generated by immunoSEQ multiplex PCR, the TCRdb table keeps only in-frame clones and is missing some. The profile covers 200,000 to 250,000 clones, with more than 65% appearing a single time and around 1.7% taken by the ten largest. Material: PBMCs. These receptors were obtained from a man aged 45-65 years in good health and CMV-seronegative.

This clone was picked up a small number of times. The chain carries TRBV2 and TRBJ2-7; TRBD2 matches at 12 bases. CDR3 length: 15 amino acids. Germline values: CDR1 SNHLY, CDR2 FYNNEI. J was trimmed by 3 bases and V by 6 bases; bases with no gene match: 6. The CDR3 coding sequence is TGTGCCAGCAGAGCAGGACTAGCGGGAAACTACGAGCAGTACTTC. It yields the protein CASRAGLAGNYEQYF. Looking up the rest from reference TRBV2 and TRBJ2-7 gives the full variable domain: EPEVTQTPSHQVTQMGQEVILRCVPISNHLYFYWYRQILGQKVEFLVSFYNNEISEKSEIFDDQFSVERPDGSNFTLKIRSTKLEDSAMYFCASRAGLAGNYEQYFGPGTRLTVT.

The chain couples TRBV18 to TRBJ1-2; 8 nucleotides align to TRBD1. Germline CDR1 and CDR2: KGHSH and LQKENI. Trimming at V came to 0 bases and at J to 5 bases, leaving 5 bases not matched to a gene. The CDR3 spans 15 residues. This CDR3 is CASSPPDRETYGYTF. Written as DNA, the CDR3 is TGTGCCAGCTCACCACCGGACAGGGAGACTTATGGCTACACCTTC.

This CDR3 reads CASSLNADSTEAFF. CDR3 sequence (DNA): TGCGCCAGCAGCTTGAACGCTGACTCCACTGAAGCTTTCTTT. J is TRBJ1-1 and V is TRBV5-1, with no clear D. The V gene's germline CDR1 is SGHRS and CDR2 YFSETQ. Between the trimmed V and J ends, which lost 1 base and 4 bases, there was a span of 11 bases. This CDR3 has 14 amino acids.

V and J are TRBV28 and TRBJ1-2, with D uncertain. Germline V gene data show CDR1 as MDHEN and CDR2 as SYDVKM. Trimming cost V 3 bases and J 5 bases, with 7 bases left between them. The CDR3 length is 12 residues. The CDR3 protein is CASSLIRYGYTF. The DNA for the CDR3 is TGTGCCAGCAGTTTGATCCGGTATGGCTACACCTTC.

This clone occurred a few times. The chain couples TRBV7-9 to TRBJ2-7, with 10 nucleotides matching TRBD2. The CDR3 consists of 16 residues. Germline lookup yields CDR1 SEHNR and CDR2 FQNEAQ (reference sequence). J gave up 4 bases and V 1 base, and 7 bases lay outside the gene matches. Here the CDR3 DNA reads TGTGCCAGCAGCTTAGTTCCTAGCGGGAGTGGGTACGAGCAGTACTTC. It encodes CASSLVPSGSGYEQYF.

J is TRBJ2-1 and V is TRBV5-1; 9 nucleotides line up with TRBD1. With 0 bases clipped from V and 7 bases from J, the junction kept 5 bases outside the gene matches. The CDR3 is 15 residues long. Germline-derived CDR1 and CDR2 are SGHRS and YFSETQ. The CDR3 loop is CASSLGQGVVNEQFF. The CDR3 coding sequence is TGCGCCAGCAGCTTGGGACAGGGGGTGGTAAATGAGCAGTTCTTC. The entire variable domain, with the rest obtained from reference TRBV5-1 and TRBJ2-1, is as follows: KAGVTQTPRYLIKTRGQQVTLSCSPISGHRSVSWYQQTPGQGLQFLFEYFSETQRNKGNFPGRFSGRQFSNSRSEMNVSTLELGDSALYLCASSLGQGVVNEQFFGPGTRLTVL.

This chain links TRBV10-3 with TRBJ2-7, with a possible D match to TRBD1 (6 bases). The length of the CDR3 is 14 residues. Germline CDR1 ENHRY, CDR2 SYGVKD. The V end was cut by 6 bases, the J end by 6 bases, with 18 bases between. CDR3 sequence: CAISENAGESEQYF. The DNA for the CDR3 is TGTGCCATCAGCGAAAATGCAGGGGAGAGCGAGCAGTACTTC.

The chain links TRBV28 to TRBJ2-5, with 12 positions matching TRBD2. The junction had 6 bases not matched to a gene; V was cut back by 4 bases and J by 9 bases. The CDR3 contains 14 residues. Germline CDR1 is MDHEN and CDR2 is SYDVKM. The CDR3 coding sequence is TGTGCCAGCAGTTCACTAGCGGGGGGAAAGGCCCAGTACTTC. Its translation is CASSSLAGGKAQYF. Looking up the rest from reference TRBV28 and TRBJ2-5 gives the full variable domain: DVKVTQSSRYLVKRTGEKVFLECVQDMDHENMFWYRQDPGLGLRLIYFSYDVKMKEKGDIPEGYSVSREKKERFSLILESASTNQTSMYLCASSSLAGGKAQYFGPGTRLLVL.

The gene calls are TRBV5-4 and TRBJ1-4; D gene unclear. The CDR3 sequence is 17 residues long. Trimming took 3 bases from V and 0 from J, leaving 15 bases between them. Germline assignment: CDR1 SGHNT and CDR2 YYREEE (reference sequence). The CDR3 loop reads CASSSTGFGTTNEKLFF. The CDR3 DNA reads TGTGCCAGCAGCTCGACGGGGTTTGGGACAACTAATGAAAAACTGTTTTTT.

This clone was detected only a few times. This chain joins TRBV7-3 and TRBJ2-1; 9 bases align to TRBD2. Unmatched junction bases numbered 7, after V lost 4 bases and J lost 15 bases. This CDR3 is built from 12 residues. CDR1 is SGHTA, CDR2 FQGTGA, per germline. CDR3 sequence: CASSSLAGSWFF. DNA of the CDR3: TGTGCCAGCAGCTCCCTAGCGGGAAGCTGGTTCTTC.

This chain links TRBV5-4 with TRBJ2-7; the match to TRBD2 covers 9 bases. CDR1 is SGHNT, CDR2 YYREEE, per germline (reference sequence). CDR3 length equals 16 residues. V lost 4 bases, J lost 3 bases, and 11 bases stayed unmatched. The CDR3 loop is CASSEPGLAPIYEQYF. The CDR3 coding sequence is TGTGCCAGCAGCGAGCCGGGACTAGCTCCCATCTACGAGCAGTACTTC.

The CDR3, as DNA: TGTGCCAGCAGCCTGGGGACTACCCAGTACTTC. Its translation is CASSLGTTQYF. This chain joins TRBV5-8 and TRBJ2-5; maybe TRBD2 (6 bases). CDR1 is SGHTS, CDR2 YDEGEE, per germline. The CDR3 has 11 residues. Deletions cut 4 bases from V and 8 bases from J, with 9 bases between. Drawing the rest from reference TRBV5-8 and TRBJ2-5, the complete variable domain is EAGVTQSPTHLIKTRGQQATLRCSPISGHTSVYWYQQALGLGLQFLLWYDEGEERNRGNFPPRFSGRQFPNYSSELNVNALELEDSALYLCASSLGTTQYFGPGTRLLVL.

The count of this clone is one. This sequence joins TRBV29-1 and TRBJ2-1; 14 positions agree with TRBD2. J lost 0 bases, V lost 6 bases, and 7 bases had no gene match. Germline assignment: CDR1 SQVTM and CDR2 ANQGSEA. CDR3 length: 17 amino acids. The CDR3, as DNA: TGCAGCGTCACTGGGACTAGCGGGAGTAGCTCCTACAATGAGCAGTTCTTC. Protein product: CSVTGTSGSSSYNEQFF.

The genes are TRBV19 and TRBJ2-2; 11 positions match TRBD1. With V trimmed by 4 bases and J by 2 bases, 6 bases remained unmatched. CDR3 size: 17 residues. Looked up from germline, CDR1 is LNHDA and CDR2 is SQIVND (reference sequence). CDR3 coding DNA: TGTGCCAGTAGTACCCACGGACAGGGGGCAAACACCGGGGAGCTGTTTTTT. Protein: CASSTHGQGANTGELFF.

This chain connects TRBV30 to TRBJ2-1; TRBD2 aligns across 9 bases. Germline CDR1 is GTSNPN and CDR2 is SVGIG (reference sequence). The CDR3 runs 15 residues. Trimming cost V 3 bases and J 7 bases; bases outside gene matches: 10. The DNA of the CDR3 is TGTGCCTGGAGGGCACTGAGTAGCGGGAGAAATGAGCAGTTCTTC. This codes for CAWRALSSGRNEQFF.

In this sample, this clone turned up once. The chain employs TRBV10-3 and TRBJ2-7; D unclear. The CDR3 spans 13 residues. CDR1 is ENHRY and CDR2 is SYGVKD in the germline V gene. Trimming pared 6 bases from V and 4 bases from J, leaving 13 bases between. The CDR3 is CAISPVRIYEQYF. In DNA form, the CDR3 reads TGTGCCATCAGCCCCGTTAGAATTTACGAGCAGTACTTC.

This chain joins TRBV4-2 and TRBJ2-5, with D possibly TRBD1 on 5 matching bases. The CDR3 contains 17 residues. V dropped 0 bases and J dropped 5 bases, with 19 bases sitting between them. Germline V CDR1 and CDR2: LGHNA, YNFKEQ. The CDR3 protein is CASSQEKGLRSVETQYF. The CDR3 DNA reads TGTGCCAGCAGCCAAGAGAAGGGGTTGAGATCCGTGGAGACCCAGTACTTC.

V is TRBV5-4 and J is TRBJ2-6; D not resolved. CDR3 length: 16 residues. Germline V CDR1 and CDR2: SGHNT, YYREEE (reference sequence). Trimming took 7 bases from V and 0 from J, leaving 14 bases between them. The CDR3 reads CASCSRGNSGANVLTF. The DNA for the CDR3 is TGTGCCAGCTGCAGTAGAGGCAACTCTGGGGCCAACGTCCTGACTTTC.

This rearrangement joins TRBV27 to TRBJ2-6, with D tentatively TRBD1 (6 bases). This CDR3 region has 17 residues. From germline, CDR1 is MNHEY and CDR2 SMNVEV (reference sequence). Between the trimmed V and J ends, which lost 5 bases and 3 bases, there was a span of 17 bases. In nucleotides, the CDR3 is TGTGCCAGCAGTCGATCCCTGGGGGCAGGTGGGGCCAACGTCCTGACTTTC. Translating gives CASSRSLGAGGANVLTF.

The chain links TRBV7-2 to TRBJ2-7, with 8 bases aligning to TRBD1. The V gene's germline CDR1 is SGHTA and CDR2 FQGNSA. V shed 4 bases and J 0 bases; nucleotides not matched to a gene: 5. This CDR3 region has 15 residues. CDR3 amino acids: CASSSDRESSYEQYF. The CDR3 DNA sequence: TGTGCCAGCAGCTCGGACAGGGAGAGCTCCTACGAGCAGTACTTC.

This clone was observed a few times. J is TRBJ1-1 and V is TRBV2; D gene ambiguous. V was shortened by 7 bases and J by 0 bases, with 6 bases between the two germline ends. This CDR3 has 12 amino acids. Germline V lookup: CDR1 SNHLY, CDR2 FYNNEI. CDR3 region: CASTILNTEAFF. CDR3 DNA sequence: TGTGCCAGCACTATCTTGAACACTGAAGCTTTCTTT.

The chain has TRBV5-1 and TRBJ2-7, with 10 bases fitting TRBD2. Germline V gene data show CDR1 as SGHRS and CDR2 as YFSETQ. This CDR3 is 15 amino acids long. Trimming took 0 bases from V and 4 from J; bases not matched to a gene: 4. In nucleotides, the CDR3 is TGCGCCAGCAGCTTGGAACTAGCGGGGAGTTACGAGCAGTACTTC. Translating gives CASSLELAGSYEQYF. Full variable domain (rest looked up from reference TRBV5-1 and TRBJ2-7): KAGVTQTPRYLIKTRGQQVTLSCSPISGHRSVSWYQQTPGQGLQFLFEYFSETQRNKGNFPGRFSGRQFSNSRSEMNVSTLELGDSALYLCASSLELAGSYEQYFGPGTRLTVT.

This clone was picked up a small number of times. V usage is TRBV5-1 and J usage is TRBJ2-1, with D unclear. V was shortened by 2 bases and J by 0 bases, with 9 bases between the two germline ends. Germline loops: CDR1 SGHRS, CDR2 YFSETQ. The CDR3 has 15 amino acids. CDR3 protein: CASSLPRSSYNEQFF. In DNA, the CDR3 is TGCGCCAGCAGCTTACCCCGGAGCTCCTACAATGAGCAGTTCTTC.

The genes are TRBV27 and TRBJ2-7; weak D call: TRBD2 (6 bases). The V end lost 4 bases, the J end lost 5 bases, and 12 bases lay between the germline ends. The CDR3 has 13 amino acids. Germline CDR1 is MNHEY and CDR2 is SMNVEV (reference sequence). The CDR3 DNA sequence: TGTGCCAGCAGTTCCGGGAGTGAAGACGAGCAGTACTTC. It encodes CASSSGSEDEQYF.

The chain uses TRBV7-9 and TRBJ1-4; maybe TRBD1 (5 bases). Deletions cut 5 bases from V and 12 bases from J, with 10 bases between. There are 11 residues in the CDR3. Germline values: CDR1 SEHNR, CDR2 FQNEAQ (reference sequence). Here the CDR3 DNA reads TGTGCCAGCAGCCCCGGGGGGGAACTGTTTTTT. This gives the protein CASSPGGELFF.

This clone is a singleton in its sample. V is TRBV18 and J is TRBJ2-1; 10 nucleotides line up with TRBD2. Germline values: CDR1 KGHSH, CDR2 LQKENI. V was pared by 3 bases and J by 7 bases, with 6 bases of the junction left unmatched. CDR3 size: 15 residues. The CDR3 loop reads CASSPSSGRSNEQFF. CDR3 sequence (DNA): TGTGCCAGCTCACCGTCTAGCGGGAGATCTAATGAGCAGTTCTTC. Together with reference TRBV18 and TRBJ2-1, the CDR3 gives the full variable domain: NAGVMQNPRHLVRRRGQEARLRCSPMKGHSHVYWYRQLPEEGLKFMVYLQKENIIDESGMPKERFSAEFPKEGPSILRIQQVVRGDSAAYFCASSPSSGRSNEQFFGPGTRLTVL.

The DNA of the CDR3 is TGTGCCTGGAGTGGAACTAGCGGGGCCAATGAGCAGTTCTTC. Its protein product is CAWSGTSGANEQFF. This chain connects TRBV30 to TRBJ2-1; 10 bases line up with TRBD2. Looked up from germline, CDR1 is GTSNPN and CDR2 is SVGIG (reference sequence). The CDR3 totals 14 residues. V was pared by 1 base and J by 6 bases, with 3 bases of the junction left unmatched.

This sequence joins TRBV9 and TRBJ2-2; unclear D gene. The CDR3 is 16 residues long. Per germline, CDR1 SGDLS and CDR2 YYNGEE. Deletions cut 1 base from V and 0 bases from J, with 10 bases between. In nucleotides, the CDR3 is TGTGCCAGCAGCGTATACGCGGTCGCGAACACCGGGGAGCTGTTTTTT. Translated: CASSVYAVANTGELFF.

The chain is built from TRBV2 and TRBJ2-2; 9 bases agree with TRBD1. The CDR3 sequence is 15 residues long. Losses at the gene ends were 7 bases for V and 5 bases for J; bases not matched to a gene: 8. Germline assignment: CDR1 SNHLY and CDR2 FYNNEI. In DNA, the CDR3 is TGTGCCAGCAAAGCGGGGACAGGGTGGACCGGGGAGCTGTTTTTT. Its protein product is CASKAGTGWTGELFF.

V is TRBV9 and J is TRBJ1-6; D unclear. This CDR3 contains 14 residues. From germline, CDR1 is SGDLS and CDR2 YYNGEE. Trimming took off 0 bases at V and 9 bases at J, with 10 bases between the two ends. The CDR3 here is CASSVVASGSPLHF. As DNA, the CDR3 is TGTGCCAGCAGCGTAGTAGCCTCCGGTTCACCCCTCCACTTT.

In regard to this clone: Other DNA sequences within the sample encode an identical CDR3. V gene TRBV9 combines with J gene TRBJ1-2; unclear D gene. This CDR3 has 13 residues. V lost 2 bases to trimming and J lost 2 bases, with 7 bases between them. The germline V gene has CDR1 SGDLS and CDR2 YYNGEE. The CDR3 sequence is CASSVEQNYGYTF. As DNA, the CDR3 is TGTGCCAGCAGCGTTGAACAGAACTATGGCTACACCTTC.